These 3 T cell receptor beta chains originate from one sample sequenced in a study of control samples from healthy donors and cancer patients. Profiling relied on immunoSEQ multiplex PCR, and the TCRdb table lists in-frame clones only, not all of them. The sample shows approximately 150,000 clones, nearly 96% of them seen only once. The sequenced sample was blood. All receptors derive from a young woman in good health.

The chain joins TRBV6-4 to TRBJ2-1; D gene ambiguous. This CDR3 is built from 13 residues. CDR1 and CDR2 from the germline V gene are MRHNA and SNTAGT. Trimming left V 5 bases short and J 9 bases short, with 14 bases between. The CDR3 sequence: CASSPSGNGEQFF. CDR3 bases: TGTGCCAGCAGTCCAAGTGGGAACGGTGAGCAGTTCTTC.

CDR3 loop: CASAQGNQPQHF. The CDR3 nucleotides read TGTGCTAGTGCCCAAGGTAATCAGCCCCAGCATTTT. The chain is built from TRBV12-5 and TRBJ1-5; no reliable D call. The CDR3 totals 12 residues. CDR1 LGHNT and CDR2 FRNRAP come from the germline V gene. V lost 7 bases to trimming and J lost 4 bases, with 8 bases between them.

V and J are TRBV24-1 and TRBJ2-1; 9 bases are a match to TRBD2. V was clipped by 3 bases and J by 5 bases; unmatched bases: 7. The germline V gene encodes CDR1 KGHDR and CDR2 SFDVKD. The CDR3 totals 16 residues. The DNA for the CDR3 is TGTGCCACCAGTGATCGAGCGGGGGGAACCCACAATGAGCAGTTCTTC. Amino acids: CATSDRAGGTHNEQFF.